Each of the 2 T cell receptor beta chains below was sequenced from the same sample in a study of CD8+ T cells in alopecia areata. As to treatment: oral pan-JAK inhibitor, 5-10 mg twice daily. Following extraction, RNA underwent reverse transcription to cDNA, which served as the sequencing template. Libraries were prepared by immunoSEQ multiplex PCR; TCRdb keeps only in-frame clonotypes and omits some of them. The sample comprises 95,000 to 100,000 clones, about three fifths of which are singletons, and over 15% rests with the top ten. The source was CD8+ T cells sorted from blood, collected at week 56, from a patient treated with tofacitinib. Receptors originate from a human donor with alopecia areata.

The V and J genes are TRBV7-3 and TRBJ2-3, with TRBD2 matching over 9 bases. The CDR3 has 15 residues. Germline loops: CDR1 SGHTA, CDR2 FQGTGA. The J segment lost 6 bases and the V segment lost 3 bases, leaving 7 bases of the junction unmatched. CDR3: CASSFASGVADTQYF. The CDR3 region has the DNA TGTGCCAGCAGCTTTGCTAGCGGGGTGGCGGATACGCAGTATTTT.

This chain uses TRBV5-4 with TRBJ2-5; unclear D gene. V was pared by 2 bases and J by 2 bases, with 16 bases between. Germline loops: CDR1 SGHNT, CDR2 YYREEE (reference sequence). CDR3 length: 16 amino acids. The CDR3: CASSFDGLRKQETQYF. For the CDR3, the DNA is TGTGCCAGCAGCTTTGATGGGCTCCGAAAACAAGAGACCCAGTACTTC.